The present T cell receptor beta chain was sequenced within a study of identical twins. TCRdb itself ran the 5' RACE reads through MiXCR, one entry per CDR3 protein. This sample yields roughly 690,000 distinct CDR3 sequences, of which over 20% are seen a single time; 4.3% belongs to the top ten. The V gene lost 3 bases and the J gene lost 8 bases, with 17 bases spanning the gap. The CDR3 is made up of 15 amino acids. The sample holds a few counts of this clonotype. This same sample was also taken into another study, of T cells expressing NK-cell markers. From that second work: Seropositivity for HCMV was found in seven of the eight sequenced donors, with one seronegative.

Material for sequencing was PBMCs. The chain links TRBV12-3 or TRBV12-4 to TRBJ2-1; D possibly matches TRBD1 or TRBD2 (5 bases each). The receptor was derived from a woman under 30 in good health. CDR3 DNA: TGTGCCAGCAGTTTTGGGGCAGGGAGAAAGGATGAGCAGTTCTTC. It translates to CASSFGAGRKDEQFF.